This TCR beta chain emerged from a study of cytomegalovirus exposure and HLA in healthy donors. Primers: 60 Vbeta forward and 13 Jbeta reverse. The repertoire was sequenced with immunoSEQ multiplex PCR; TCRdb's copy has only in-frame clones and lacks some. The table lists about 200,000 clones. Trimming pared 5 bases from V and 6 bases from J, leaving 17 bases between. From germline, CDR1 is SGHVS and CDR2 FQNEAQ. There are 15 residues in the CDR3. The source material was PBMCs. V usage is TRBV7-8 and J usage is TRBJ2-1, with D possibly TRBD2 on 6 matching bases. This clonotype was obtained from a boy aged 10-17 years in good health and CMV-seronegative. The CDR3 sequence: CASSPRDSMVNEQFF. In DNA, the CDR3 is TGTGCCAGCAGCCCAAGGGACTCCATGGTCAATGAGCAGTTCTTC.